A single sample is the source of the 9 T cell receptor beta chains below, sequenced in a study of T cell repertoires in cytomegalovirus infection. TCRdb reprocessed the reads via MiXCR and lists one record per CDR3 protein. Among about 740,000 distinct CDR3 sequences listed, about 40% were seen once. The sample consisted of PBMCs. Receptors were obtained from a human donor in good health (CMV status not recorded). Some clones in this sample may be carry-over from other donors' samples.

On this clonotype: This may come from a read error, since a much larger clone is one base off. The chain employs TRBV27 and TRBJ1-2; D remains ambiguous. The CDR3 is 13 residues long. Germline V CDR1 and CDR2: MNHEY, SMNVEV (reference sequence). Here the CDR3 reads CASSPTGRYGSTF. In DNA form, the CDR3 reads TGTGCCAGCAGCCCCACGGGCAGATATGGCTCCACCTTC.

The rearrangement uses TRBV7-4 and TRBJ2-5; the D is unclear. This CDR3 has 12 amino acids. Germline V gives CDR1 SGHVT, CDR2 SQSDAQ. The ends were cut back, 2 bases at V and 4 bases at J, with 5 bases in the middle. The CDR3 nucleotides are TGTGCCAGCAGCTTAATGCGAGAGACCCAGTACTTC. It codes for CASSLMRETQYF.

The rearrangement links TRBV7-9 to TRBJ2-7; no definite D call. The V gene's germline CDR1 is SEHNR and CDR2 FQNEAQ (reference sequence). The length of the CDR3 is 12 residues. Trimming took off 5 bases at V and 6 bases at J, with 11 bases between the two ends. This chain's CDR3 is CASSPDKAEQYF. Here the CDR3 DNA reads TGTGCCAGCAGCCCAGACAAGGCCGAGCAGTACTTC.

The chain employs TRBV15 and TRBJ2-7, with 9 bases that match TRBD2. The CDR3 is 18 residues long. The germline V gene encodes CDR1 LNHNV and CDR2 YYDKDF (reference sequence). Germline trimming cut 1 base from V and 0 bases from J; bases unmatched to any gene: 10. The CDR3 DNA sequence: TGTGCCACCAGCAGAGGTAGCGGGAGCCCATTAAGCTCCTACGAGCAGTACTTC. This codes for CATSRGSGSPLSSYEQYF.

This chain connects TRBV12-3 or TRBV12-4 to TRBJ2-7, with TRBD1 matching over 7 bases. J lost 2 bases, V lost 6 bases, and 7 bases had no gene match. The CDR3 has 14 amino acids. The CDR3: CASSKYRGPYEQYF. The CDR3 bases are TGTGCCAGCAGCAAGTACAGGGGACCCTACGAGCAGTACTTC.

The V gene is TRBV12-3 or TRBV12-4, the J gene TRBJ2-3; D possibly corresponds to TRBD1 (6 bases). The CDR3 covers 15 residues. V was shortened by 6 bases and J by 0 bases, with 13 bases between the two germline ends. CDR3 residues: CASRPRGGSTDTQYF. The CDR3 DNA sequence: TGTGCCAGCAGGCCCCGAGGGGGTAGCACAGATACGCAGTATTTT.

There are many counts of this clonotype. CDR3 in DNA: TGTGCCAGCAGTCTATACCGGGACGGCCAATCTGGGGCCAACGTCCTGACTTTC. It is translated as CASSLYRDGQSGANVLTF. The gene calls are TRBV6-1 and TRBJ2-6; D may match TRBD1 or TRBD2 (5 bases each). This CDR3 is 18 amino acids long. V lost 5 bases and J 1 base, leaving 18 bases between the germline ends. The germline V gene encodes CDR1 MNHNS and CDR2 SASEGT.

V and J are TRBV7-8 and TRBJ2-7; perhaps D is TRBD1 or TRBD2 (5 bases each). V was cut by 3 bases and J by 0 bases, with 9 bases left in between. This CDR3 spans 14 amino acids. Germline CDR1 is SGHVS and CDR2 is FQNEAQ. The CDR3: CASSFSGRSYEQYF. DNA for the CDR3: TGTGCCAGCAGCTTCTCGGGGCGCTCCTACGAGCAGTACTTC.

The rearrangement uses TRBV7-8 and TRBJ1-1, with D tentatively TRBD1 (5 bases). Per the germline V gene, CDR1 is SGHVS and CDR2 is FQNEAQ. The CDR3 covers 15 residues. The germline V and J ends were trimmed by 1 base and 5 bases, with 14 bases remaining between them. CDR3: CASSLGARASTEAFF. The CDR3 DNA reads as TGTGCCAGCAGCTTAGGGGCCAGGGCTTCGACTGAAGCTTTCTTT.